A selection of T cell receptor beta chains follows, all from one sample in a study of post-analysis software for immune sequencing data. TCRdb reanalysed the PCR reads using MiXCR and keeps one entry per CDR3 protein. The sample lists 750,000 to 900,000 distinct CDR3 sequences, around 42% seen once, with approximately 5% in the top ten. The material sequenced was blood. These receptors were taken from a girl between 10 and 17 years old with multiple sclerosis. Each CDR3 is given without its conserved first and last residue. Each record gives: J gene, V gene, CDR3 protein.

j_gene: TRBJ2-1; v_gene: TRBV12-3/TRBV12-4; CDR3aa: ASSFGTGTKGYEQF
j_gene: NA; v_gene: TRBV29-1; CDR3aa: SADGTSGNSYNEQY
j_gene: TRBJ2-1; v_gene: TRBV6-5; CDR3aa: ASSYRFQGGNNEQF
j_gene: TRBJ1-5; v_gene: TRBV15; CDR3aa: ATSIGSNQPQH
j_gene: TRBJ2-1; v_gene: TRBV20-1; CDR3aa: SASPLAGAYNEQF
j_gene: TRBJ1-1; v_gene: TRBV20-1; CDR3aa: SASPENTEAF
j_gene: TRBJ2-7; v_gene: TRBV18; CDR3aa: ASSPPTGRAPGEQY
j_gene: TRBJ2-5; v_gene: TRBV7-2; CDR3aa: ASSQGLAGSQETQY
j_gene: TRBJ1-5; v_gene: TRBV25-1; CDR3aa: ASSTGRGVNQPQH
j_gene: TRBJ2-4; v_gene: TRBV7-2; CDR3aa: ASSPRGRGGQY
j_gene: TRBJ1-6; v_gene: TRBV20-1; CDR3aa: SARGRRRGRRNSPLH
j_gene: TRBJ2-4; v_gene: TRBV4-2; CDR3aa: ASSQKGLADTKNIQY
j_gene: TRBJ1-2; v_gene: TRBV4-1; CDR3aa: ASSQEGSQPFNYGYT
j_gene: TRBJ2-2; v_gene: TRBV10-3; CDR3aa: ATRTGTANTGELF
j_gene: TRBJ1-2; v_gene: TRBV25-1; CDR3aa: ASSPRWQYGYT
j_gene: TRBJ2-7; v_gene: TRBV7-9; CDR3aa: ASSRYDEQY
j_gene: TRBJ2-3; v_gene: TRBV4-1; CDR3aa: ASSLPGGHDTQY
j_gene: TRBJ2-3; v_gene: TRBV27; CDR3aa: ASSTLSSTDTQY
j_gene: TRBJ2-1; v_gene: TRBV2; CDR3aa: ASSPEQF
j_gene: TRBJ1-2; v_gene: TRBV7-9; CDR3aa: ASSLDLGYYGYT
j_gene: TRBJ2-7; v_gene: TRBV12-3/TRBV12-4; CDR3aa: ASGPWGLLGEHNEQY
j_gene: TRBJ1-5; v_gene: TRBV5-5; CDR3aa: ASSFGAADLNQPQH
j_gene: TRBJ2-1; v_gene: TRBV12-3/TRBV12-4; CDR3aa: ASSFLNNEQF
j_gene: TRBJ2-1; v_gene: TRBV5-1; CDR3aa: ASSFGSPHNEQF
j_gene: TRBJ1-2; v_gene: TRBV6-5; CDR3aa: ASSSVGGGLYGYT
j_gene: TRBJ2-7; v_gene: TRBV7-2; CDR3aa: ASSLIRGRVVVGEQY
j_gene: TRBJ2-3; v_gene: TRBV29-1; CDR3aa: SVVRRLAGSTDTQY
j_gene: TRBJ2-1; v_gene: TRBV7-2; CDR3aa: ASSLERGPYNEQF
j_gene: NA; v_gene: TRBV10-2; CDR3aa: ASIPRGDFHEQY
j_gene: TRBJ2-1; v_gene: TRBV5-1; CDR3aa: ASSLEVGAFNEQF
j_gene: TRBJ2-7; v_gene: TRBV3-1; CDR3aa: ASSQGPGASYEQY
j_gene: TRBJ1-2; v_gene: TRBV7-9; CDR3aa: ASSLPRTGGGGYT
j_gene: TRBJ2-7; v_gene: TRBV6-2/TRBV6-3; CDR3aa: ASNRVSYEQY
j_gene: TRBJ1-2; v_gene: TRBV7-9; CDR3aa: ASSSLGNYGYT
j_gene: TRBJ1-1; v_gene: TRBV29-1; CDR3aa: SALTGEVTEAF
j_gene: TRBJ2-3; v_gene: TRBV6-1; CDR3aa: ASMTGGYRSPRTDTQY
j_gene: TRBJ1-4; v_gene: TRBV2; CDR3aa: ATLPLAPGMTPKEKLF